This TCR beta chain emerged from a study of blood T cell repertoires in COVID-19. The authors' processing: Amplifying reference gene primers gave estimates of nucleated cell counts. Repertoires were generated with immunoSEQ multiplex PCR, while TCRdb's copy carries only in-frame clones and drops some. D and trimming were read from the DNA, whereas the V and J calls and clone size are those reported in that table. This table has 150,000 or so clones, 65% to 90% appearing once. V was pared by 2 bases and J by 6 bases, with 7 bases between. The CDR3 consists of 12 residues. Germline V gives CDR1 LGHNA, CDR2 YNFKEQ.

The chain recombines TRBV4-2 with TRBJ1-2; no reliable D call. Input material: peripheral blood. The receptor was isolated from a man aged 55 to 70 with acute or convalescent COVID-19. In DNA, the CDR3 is TGTGCCAGCAGCCAAACAGCGGATGGCTACACCTTC. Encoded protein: CASSQTADGYTF.